These 24 T cell receptor beta chains originate from one sample sequenced in a study of T cells in Graves' hyperthyroidism and ophthalmopathy. Amplification of TCR beta CDR3 regions used RNA as the template. Initially, a first-round RT-PCR of the TCR CDR3 employed the HTBI primer set. MiXCR, run by TCRdb on the multiplex PCR reads, gives a single entry per CDR3 protein. The table shows around 420,000 distinct CDR3 sequences, with around 16% occurring only once. Sequencing was performed on blood. The receptors were sampled from a young woman with Graves' hyperthyroidism.

On this clonotype itself: Its ends do not fully match the called genes, so a read error is possible. The chain recombines TRBV18 with TRBJ2-7; TRBD1 matches 9 bases. Germline values: CDR1 KGHSH, CDR2 LQKENI. The CDR3 is made up of 14 amino acids. The CDR3 DNA is TGTGCTAGCTCACCGGGGGACAGGGACTACGGGCAGTACTTC. Translated: CASSPGDRDYGQYF.

This clonotype occurred many times. V gene TRBV5-5 combines with J gene TRBJ1-4, with D hard to call. In germline, CDR1 is SGHKS, CDR2 YYEKEE (reference sequence). CDR3 size: 15 residues. Trimming stripped 0 bases from V and 3 bases from J, with 9 bases between. CDR3 nucleotides: TGTGCCAGCAGCTTGGGACTGCTGGCTAATGAAAAACTGTTTTTT. This codes for CASSLGLLANEKLFF.

This clonotype was detected only a few times. The chain employs TRBV9 and TRBJ1-3; D not certain. CDR3 size: 16 residues. CDR1 is SGDLS, CDR2 YYNGEE, per germline. V lost 0 bases, J lost 2 bases, and 12 bases lay in between. The CDR3 nucleotides are TGTGCCAGCAGCGTAGCTCCCAGGCCCCCTGGAAACACCATATATTTT. The encoded protein is CASSVAPRPPGNTIYF. Looking up the rest from reference TRBV9 and TRBJ1-3 gives the full variable domain: DSGVTQTPKHLITATGQRVTLRCSPRSGDLSVYWYQQSLDQGLQFLIQYYNGEERAKGNILERFSAQQFPDLHSELNLSSLELGDSALYFCASSVAPRPPGNTIYFGEGSWLTVV.

This clonotype was counted ten times or more. CDR3 bases: TGTGCCAGCAGCTTAGATCCCGCTAGGGCGGAGCTGTTTTTT. Residues: CASSLDPARAELFF. The J gene is TRBJ2-2, the V gene TRBV11-3; no clear D gene. Germline assignment: CDR1 SGHNT and CDR2 YENEEA. The CDR3 covers 14 residues. Trimming stripped 0 bases from V and 10 bases from J, with 12 bases between.

This clonotype was counted ten times or more. V is TRBV5-1 and J is TRBJ2-7, with no clear D. The CDR3 covers 12 residues. Germline CDR1 reads SGHRS; CDR2 reads YFSETQ. Deletions cut 7 bases from V and 3 bases from J, with 11 bases between. CDR3 in amino acids: CASREDHYEQYF. As DNA, the CDR3 is TGCGCCAGCCGTGAGGATCACTACGAGCAGTACTTC.

This clonotype was detected a few times. This chain links TRBV9 with TRBJ2-3, with 15 bases lining up with TRBD2. The CDR3 is 18 residues long. Unmatched junction bases numbered 11, after V lost 3 bases and J lost 6 bases. Germline assignment: CDR1 SGDLS and CDR2 YYNGEE. CDR3 nucleotides: TGTGCCAGCAGCGACGACGCCGGGACTAGCGGGGGGACGGATACGCAGTATTTT. Protein sequence: CASSDDAGTSGGTDTQYF.

This sequence joins TRBV6-2 or TRBV6-3 and TRBJ2-3, with TRBD2 matching over 8 bases. From germline, CDR1 is MNHEY and CDR2 SVGEGT. V lost 7 bases to trimming and J lost 4 bases; unmatched junction nucleotides: 10. CDR3 size: 15 residues. CDR3 DNA sequence: TGTGCCAGCAATCTGAACGTGCGGGGGGCAGATACGCAGTATTTT. This encodes CASNLNVRGADTQYF.

At least ten counts were recorded for this clonotype. The rearrangement links TRBV5-1 to TRBJ2-7; 8 bases line up with TRBD2. With V trimmed by 4 bases and J by 1 base, 7 bases remained unmatched. The CDR3 has 15 residues. CDR1 SGHRS and CDR2 YFSETQ come from the germline V gene. The CDR3 region has the DNA TGCGCCAGCAGCCGGGAGGGCTCCGGGTCCTACGAGCAGTACTTC. Protein: CASSREGSGSYEQYF.

Worth noting for this clonotype: A much more abundant neighbour one base away suggests this may be a read error. J is TRBJ2-5 and V is TRBV7-9, with TRBD1 matching 10 bases. Germline V gene lookup returns CDR1 SEHNR and CDR2 FQNEAQ (reference sequence). CDR3 length equals 16 residues. The CDR3: CVSSFGDRGDQETQYF. Here the CDR3 DNA reads TGTGTCAGCAGCTTCGGGGACAGGGGAGACCAAGAGACCCAGTACTTC.

The chain uses TRBV28 and TRBJ1-4, with D perhaps matching TRBD1 (5 bases). Trimming pared 5 bases from V and 16 bases from J, leaving 20 bases between. The CDR3 extends over 13 amino acids. From germline, CDR1 is MDHEN and CDR2 SYDVKM. CDR3 DNA: TGTGCCAGCAGTACCCAACATAGGGGCATACCGTTTTTT. As protein: CASSTQHRGIPFF.

The J gene is TRBJ1-1, the V gene TRBV9; 11 bases align to TRBD1. Germline trimming cut 4 bases from V and 3 bases from J; bases unmatched to any gene: 5. The CDR3 has 15 residues. From germline, CDR1 is SGDLS and CDR2 YYNGEE. For the CDR3, the DNA is TGTGCCAGCAGCTCCGGACAGGGGGCGGACACTGAAGCTTTCTTT. It translates to CASSSGQGADTEAFF.

This clonotype occurred many times. The chain joins TRBV28 to TRBJ2-1; D remains unclear. The CDR3 runs to 14 residues. Trimming left V 3 bases short and J 0 bases short, with 6 bases between. Germline assignment: CDR1 MDHEN and CDR2 SYDVKM. The CDR3: CASSFRHSYNEQFF. DNA for the CDR3: TGTGCCAGCAGTTTCCGCCACTCCTACAATGAGCAGTTCTTC.

This clonotype showed up many times. This chain joins TRBV30 and TRBJ2-1, with 7 positions matching TRBD2. CDR1 GTSNPN and CDR2 SVGIG come from the germline V gene (reference sequence). After removal of 3 bases from V and 9 bases from J, the junction contained 17 bases not matched to a gene. CDR3 length equals 16 residues. CDR3 protein: CAWRPLGAGAISEQFF. The DNA of the CDR3 is TGTGCCTGGAGACCCCTGGGCGCGGGAGCCATCAGTGAGCAGTTCTTC.

This clonotype was seen ten or more times. This chain connects TRBV3-1 to TRBJ2-7; 10 bases fit TRBD1. Germline values: CDR1 LGHDT, CDR2 YNNKEL (reference sequence). The CDR3 sequence is 15 residues long. The trim removed 5 bases at V and 1 base at J, leaving 5 bases unmatched. The CDR3 loop is CASSWTGGTSYEQYF. CDR3 in DNA: TGTGCCAGCAGCTGGACAGGGGGGACTTCCTACGAGCAGTACTTC.

There are many counts of this clonotype. The chain couples TRBV7-9 to TRBJ2-3; TRBD2 aligns across 8 bases. Germline trimming cut 6 bases from V and 1 base from J; bases unmatched to any gene: 18. The germline CDR1 and CDR2 sequences are SEHNR and FQNEAQ (reference sequence). The CDR3 covers 19 residues. DNA for the CDR3: TGTGCCAGCAGATTACCTCGGGGGGGGGGGCGAGACGGCACAGATACGCAGTATTTT. Translation gives CASRLPRGGGRDGTDTQYF.

The gene calls are TRBV20-1 and TRBJ2-7; D is possibly TRBD2 (6 bases). The length of the CDR3 is 18 residues. Trimming cost V 6 bases and J 1 base, with 28 bases left between them. Germline-derived CDR1 and CDR2 are DFQATT and SNEGSKA (reference sequence). The DNA for the CDR3 is TGCAGTGCCCGAGAGGATGCTTTGGCGGGAAGGAGGTCCTACGAGCAGTACTTC. As protein: CSAREDALAGRRSYEQYF.

V gene TRBV25-1 combines with J gene TRBJ2-7, with D hard to call. The germline CDR1 and CDR2 sequences are MGHDK and SYGVNS. This CDR3 has 13 residues. Trimming shortened V by 6 bases and J by 2 bases, and 11 bases separated the two germline ends. CDR3 region: CASSPPRTYEQYF. DNA of the CDR3: TGTGCCAGCAGCCCCCCCCGGACCTACGAGCAGTACTTC.

This sequence joins TRBV7-2 and TRBJ1-4; D possibly corresponds to TRBD1 (5 bases). This CDR3 region has 12 residues. The V and J ends lost 4 bases and 8 bases respectively, with 8 bases between them. Germline CDR1 SGHTA, CDR2 FQGNSA. The CDR3 nucleotides are TGTGCCAGCAGCTCTGGGGGGGAAAAACTGTTTTTT. Amino acid sequence: CASSSGGEKLFF.

Here the CDR3 reads CSAVQRQDRNSPLHF. CDR3 DNA sequence: TGCAGTGCTGTTCAAAGGCAGGATCGTAATTCACCCCTCCACTTT. The V and J genes are TRBV20-1 and TRBJ1-6, with D hard to call. V was trimmed by 5 bases and J by 6 bases, leaving 17 bases between them. Germline CDR1 DFQATT, CDR2 SNEGSKA (reference sequence). The CDR3 has 15 amino acids.

This clonotype occurred a few times. This sequence joins TRBV20-1 and TRBJ2-1; tentatively, D is TRBD1 or TRBD2 (5 bases each). The V and J ends lost 4 bases and 8 bases respectively, with 21 bases between them. The germline V gene encodes CDR1 DFQATT and CDR2 SNEGSKA (reference sequence). The CDR3 contains 15 residues. In nucleotides, the CDR3 is TGCAGTGCTAACTTTCCCCCTATTGAGGGGTATGAGCAGTTCTTC. Amino acids: CSANFPPIEGYEQFF.

This clonotype was seen a few times. The gene calls are TRBV19 and TRBJ1-3; tentatively, D is TRBD1 (6 bases). This CDR3 is built from 14 residues. In germline, CDR1 is LNHDA, CDR2 SQIVND (reference sequence). V gave up 5 bases and J gave up 0 bases, with 8 bases separating them. CDR3 nucleotides: TGTGCCAGTAGTGGGGGGCTCTCTGGAAACACCATATATTTT. Translating it yields CASSGGLSGNTIYF.

The chain is built from TRBV10-3 and TRBJ1-2; the D gene is possibly TRBD1 (5 bases). With 6 bases removed from V and 3 bases from J, the gap between germline ends came to 14 bases. The CDR3 has 14 residues. Per germline, CDR1 ENHRY and CDR2 SYGVKD. The CDR3 DNA is TGTGCCATCAGCAGACAGCCACAAGACTATGGCTACACCTTC. It encodes CAISRQPQDYGYTF.

This clonotype was observed many times. The chain links TRBV18 to TRBJ1-4, with D maybe TRBD1 (6 bases). The V and J ends lost 3 bases and 11 bases respectively, with 13 bases between them. Looked up from germline, CDR1 is KGHSH and CDR2 is LQKENI. This CDR3 contains 13 residues. CDR3 DNA sequence: TGTGCCAGCTCACCGGGGGCGGAGGGGAAACTGTTTTTT. This encodes CASSPGAEGKLFF.

This chain uses TRBV5-6 with TRBJ2-5; perhaps TRBD2 as D (5 bases). Trimming stripped 2 bases from V and 0 bases from J, with 8 bases between. Germline assignment: CDR1 SGHDT and CDR2 YYEEEE. CDR3 length: 14 amino acids. The CDR3 spells CASSLRTYQETQYF. The CDR3 nucleotides are TGTGCCAGCAGCTTAAGGACTTACCAAGAGACCCAGTACTTC.